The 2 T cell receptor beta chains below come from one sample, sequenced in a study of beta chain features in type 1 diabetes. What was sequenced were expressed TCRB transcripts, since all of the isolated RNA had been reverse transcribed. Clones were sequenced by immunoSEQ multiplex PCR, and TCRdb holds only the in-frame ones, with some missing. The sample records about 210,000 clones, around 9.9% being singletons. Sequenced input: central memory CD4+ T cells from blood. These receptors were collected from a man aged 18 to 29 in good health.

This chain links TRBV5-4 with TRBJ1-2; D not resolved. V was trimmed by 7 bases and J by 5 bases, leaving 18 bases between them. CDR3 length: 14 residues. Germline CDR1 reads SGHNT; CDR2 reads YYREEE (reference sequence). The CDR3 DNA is TGTGCCAGCTATAGGTGGCAGAGCCTTTATGGCTACACCTTC. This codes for CASYRWQSLYGYTF.

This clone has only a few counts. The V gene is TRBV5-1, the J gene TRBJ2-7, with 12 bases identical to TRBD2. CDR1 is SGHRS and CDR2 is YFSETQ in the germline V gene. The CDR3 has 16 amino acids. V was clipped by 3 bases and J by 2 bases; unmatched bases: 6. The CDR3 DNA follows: TGCGCCAGCAGCTGGACACTAGCGGGAGGCGCCTACGAGCAGTACTTC. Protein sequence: CASSWTLAGGAYEQYF.